Listed below are T cell receptor beta chains from one sample, sequenced in a study of blood T cell repertoires in COVID-19. Measured with immunoSEQ multiplex PCR; TCRdb has only the in-frame clones, and not every one. The sample carries tens of thousands of clones, 83% recorded once. Sequencing used peripheral blood. The receptor set was obtained from an elderly woman with acute or convalescent COVID-19. CDR3s include the opening cysteine and the closing phenylalanine or tryptophan. D genes are given only for firm matches. Clone size is stated in some rows and not others, as once, few, many or a class when expanded.

d_call: TRBD1
j_call: TRBJ1-5
clone_size: once
v_call: TRBV24-1
cdr3_nt: TGTGCCACCAGCCCGGACAGGTTCGATCAGCCCCAGCATTTT
cdr3_aa: CATSPDRFDQPQHF

d_call: TRBD1
j_call: TRBJ2-7
clone_size: NA
v_call: TRBV6-2/TRBV6-3
cdr3_nt: TGTGCCAGCAGCAAATGGGGACAGGGAAAATACGAGCAGTACTTC
cdr3_aa: CASSKWGQGKYEQYF

d_call: TRBD2
j_call: TRBJ2-3
clone_size: NA
v_call: TRBV29-1
cdr3_nt: TGCAGCGTTGAAATCCTAGCGGGTGCAGATACGCAGTATTTT
cdr3_aa: CSVEILAGADTQYF

d_call: NA
j_call: TRBJ2-2
clone_size: NA
v_call: TRBV11-3
cdr3_nt: TGTGCCAGCAGTATCCCCCCGAACACCGGGGAGCTGTTTTTT
cdr3_aa: CASSIPPNTGELFF

d_call: NA
j_call: TRBJ2-2
clone_size: NA
v_call: TRBV4-1
cdr3_nt: TGCGCCAGCAGCTCGACGGGGGACACCGGGGAGCTGTTTTTT
cdr3_aa: CASSSTGDTGELFF

d_call: TRBD2
j_call: TRBJ2-7
clone_size: NA
v_call: TRBV5-1
cdr3_nt: TGCGCCAGCAGCTTAGGGTTTAGCGGGGTGGGGGCGTCCTACGAGCAGTACTTC
cdr3_aa: CASSLGFSGVGASYEQYF

d_call: NA
j_call: TRBJ2-1
clone_size: few
v_call: TRBV7-9
cdr3_nt: TGTGCCAGCAGCTCTCTTGGAGGGGACTCCTACAATGAGCAGTTCTTC
cdr3_aa: CASSSLGGDSYNEQFF

d_call: NA
j_call: TRBJ2-5
clone_size: NA
v_call: TRBV6-5
cdr3_nt: TGTGCCAGCAGATCTCCGCGCGCAACCCAAGAGACCCAGTACTTC
cdr3_aa: CASRSPRATQETQYF

d_call: NA
j_call: TRBJ2-4
clone_size: NA
v_call: TRBV6-6
cdr3_nt: TGTGCCAGCAGTCTCGACATACTAGCCAAAAACATTCAGTACTTC
cdr3_aa: CASSLDILAKNIQYF

d_call: TRBD1
j_call: TRBJ2-1
clone_size: once
v_call: TRBV6-2/TRBV6-3
cdr3_nt: TGTGCCAGCAGCCCTCAGGGGGCAGGGGCAGCGCAGGCCGAGCAGTTCTTC
cdr3_aa: CASSPQGAGAAQAEQFF

d_call: TRBD2
j_call: TRBJ2-7
clone_size: NA
v_call: TRBV19
cdr3_nt: TGTGCCAGTAGTATCCTAGCGGGAGACTTCGAGCAGTACTTC
cdr3_aa: CASSILAGDFEQYF

d_call: NA
j_call: TRBJ2-2
clone_size: NA
v_call: TRBV28
cdr3_nt: TGTGCCAGCAGTCTTAACACCGGGGAGCTGTTTTTT
cdr3_aa: CASSLNTGELFF

d_call: TRBD2
j_call: TRBJ2-7
clone_size: NA
v_call: TRBV7-8
cdr3_nt: TGTGCCAGCAGCCTCCGGGAGGGCCAGGAATACGAGCAGTACTTC
cdr3_aa: CASSLREGQEYEQYF

d_call: NA
j_call: TRBJ1-4
clone_size: NA
v_call: TRBV5-1
cdr3_nt: TGCGCCAGCAGCTTGACAGTCAATGGGGAAAAACTGTTTTTT
cdr3_aa: CASSLTVNGEKLFF

d_call: NA
j_call: TRBJ2-7
clone_size: NA
v_call: TRBV6-2/TRBV6-3
cdr3_nt: TGTGCCAGCAGCAGGGACACCAGCTCCTACGAGCAGTACTTC
cdr3_aa: CASSRDTSSYEQYF

d_call: TRBD1
j_call: TRBJ2-7
clone_size: NA
v_call: TRBV29-1
cdr3_nt: TGCAGCGTTGAAGACACCGACAGGGGGAGCTCCTACGAGCAGTACTTC
cdr3_aa: CSVEDTDRGSSYEQYF

d_call: NA
j_call: TRBJ1-2
clone_size: NA
v_call: TRBV7-3
cdr3_nt: TGTGCCAGCAGCCAAACAGGAAGCTATGGCTACACCTTC
cdr3_aa: CASSQTGSYGYTF

d_call: TRBD2
j_call: TRBJ2-1
clone_size: NA
v_call: TRBV12-5
cdr3_nt: TGTGCTAGTGGTTTAGGACTAGCGGGAAACAATGAGCAGTTCTTC
cdr3_aa: CASGLGLAGNNEQFF

d_call: NA
j_call: TRBJ2-1
clone_size: NA
v_call: TRBV7-8
cdr3_nt: TGTGCCAGCAGCTTAGCGGGAGGTACCTACAATGAGCAGTTCTTC
cdr3_aa: CASSLAGGTYNEQFF

d_call: TRBD1
j_call: TRBJ1-4
clone_size: NA
v_call: TRBV11-2
cdr3_nt: TGTGCCAGCAGCTTAAATCCCCCCGGGACAGGGGGGCGTAATGAAAAACTGTTTTTT
cdr3_aa: CASSLNPPGTGGRNEKLFF

d_call: NA
j_call: TRBJ2-3
clone_size: few
v_call: TRBV27
cdr3_nt: TGTGCCAGCAGTCGACGACAAACAGATACGCAGTATTTT
cdr3_aa: CASSRRQTDTQYF

d_call: NA
j_call: TRBJ1-1
clone_size: NA
v_call: TRBV27
cdr3_nt: TGTGCCAGCAGTTTAATCAGGGAATACACTGAAGCTTTCTTT
cdr3_aa: CASSLIREYTEAFF

d_call: TRBD2
j_call: TRBJ2-7
clone_size: NA
v_call: TRBV6-5
cdr3_nt: TGTGCCAGCAGCCGGAGACTAGCGGGACCCCACGAGCAGTACTTC
cdr3_aa: CASSRRLAGPHEQYF

d_call: NA
j_call: TRBJ2-3
clone_size: once
v_call: TRBV28
cdr3_nt: TGTGCCAGCAGTTTCCTAGGGGTGGGTGGGCAGTATTTT
cdr3_aa: CASSFLGVGGQYF

d_call: NA
j_call: TRBJ2-3
clone_size: NA
v_call: TRBV13
cdr3_nt: TGTGCCAGCAGCTCAGGACCCAGAAACACAGATACGCAGTATTTT
cdr3_aa: CASSSGPRNTDTQYF

d_call: NA
j_call: TRBJ1-2
clone_size: once
v_call: TRBV7-9
cdr3_nt: TGTGCCAGCAACGTACAGGAGACTAGATCTGGCTACACCTTC
cdr3_aa: CASNVQETRSGYTF

d_call: TRBD2
j_call: TRBJ2-5
clone_size: NA
v_call: TRBV29-1
cdr3_nt: TGCAGCGTGGGTCGGACTAGCGGGAGAGAGACCCAGTACTTC
cdr3_aa: CSVGRTSGRETQYF

d_call: TRBD1
j_call: TRBJ1-6
clone_size: once
v_call: TRBV7-6
cdr3_nt: TGTGCCAGCAGCTTGGGACAGGGGGCGTCTAATTCACCCCTCCACTTT
cdr3_aa: CASSLGQGASNSPLHF

d_call: NA
j_call: TRBJ2-1
clone_size: few
v_call: TRBV18
cdr3_nt: TGTGCCAGCTCCCGGTCGAGGGACTACAATGAGCAGTTCTTC
cdr3_aa: CASSRSRDYNEQFF

d_call: TRBD2
j_call: TRBJ2-1
clone_size: NA
v_call: TRBV7-2
cdr3_nt: TGTGCCAGCAGCTTAATCCCGGGGGGCTACAATGAGCAGTTCTTC
cdr3_aa: CASSLIPGGYNEQFF

d_call: NA
j_call: TRBJ1-2
clone_size: NA
v_call: TRBV11-1
cdr3_nt: TGTGCCAGCAGCTTGTCAGAAGACTATGGCTACACCTTC
cdr3_aa: CASSLSEDYGYTF

d_call: TRBD1
j_call: TRBJ2-7
clone_size: NA
v_call: TRBV25-1
cdr3_nt: TGTGCCACCCGGGACAGGGGGCACGAGCAGTACTTC
cdr3_aa: CATRDRGHEQYF

d_call: NA
j_call: TRBJ2-4
clone_size: NA
v_call: TRBV4-2
cdr3_nt: TGTGCCAGCAGCCAAGAGGTTGGAGGGGGCACGAGAAACATTCAGTACTTC
cdr3_aa: CASSQEVGGGTRNIQYF

d_call: TRBD1
j_call: TRBJ2-2
clone_size: NA
v_call: TRBV5-5
cdr3_nt: TGTGCCAGCAGCAGGACAGGGGGCGCCTTAAACACCGGGGAGCTGTTTTTT
cdr3_aa: CASSRTGGALNTGELFF

d_call: TRBD2
j_call: TRBJ2-1
clone_size: NA
v_call: TRBV7-2
cdr3_nt: TGTGCCAGCAGCTTAATGGGGACTAGCGGGAGGGGCTCCTACAATGAGCAGTTCTTC
cdr3_aa: CASSLMGTSGRGSYNEQFF

d_call: NA
j_call: TRBJ1-3
clone_size: NA
v_call: TRBV7-2
cdr3_nt: TGTGCCAGCAGCTTAGAGCCCGGAAACACCATATATTTT
cdr3_aa: CASSLEPGNTIYF

d_call: TRBD2
j_call: TRBJ2-1
clone_size: NA
v_call: TRBV18
cdr3_nt: TGTGCCAGCTCACCACCGAGTGGTAGCGGGAGGCTCTACAATGAGCAGTTCTTC
cdr3_aa: CASSPPSGSGRLYNEQFF

d_call: NA
j_call: TRBJ1-2
clone_size: NA
v_call: TRBV19
cdr3_nt: TGTGCCAGTATCGGGTTCGGGTATGGCTACACCTTC
cdr3_aa: CASIGFGYGYTF

d_call: NA
j_call: TRBJ1-5
clone_size: few
v_call: TRBV28
cdr3_nt: TGTGCCAGCAGTTCAGGGGCCAATCAGCCCCAGCATTTT
cdr3_aa: CASSSGANQPQHF

d_call: NA
j_call: TRBJ1-1
clone_size: NA
v_call: TRBV6-6
cdr3_nt: TGTGCCAGCAGCCCGGGGGGCGAAGCCAACACTGAAGCTTTCTTT
cdr3_aa: CASSPGGEANTEAFF

d_call: NA
j_call: TRBJ2-2
clone_size: NA
v_call: TRBV2
cdr3_nt: TGTGCCAGTGCACCCAGGGGCGGGAGTAGCACCGGGGAGCTGTTTTTT
cdr3_aa: CASAPRGGSSTGELFF

d_call: NA
j_call: TRBJ2-6
clone_size: NA
v_call: TRBV18
cdr3_nt: TGTGCCAGCTCACCACAAACAGGTCACTCTGGGGCCAACGTCCTGACTTTC
cdr3_aa: CASSPQTGHSGANVLTF

d_call: TRBD1
j_call: TRBJ2-7
clone_size: NA
v_call: TRBV14
cdr3_nt: TGTGCCAGCAGCTTCGACAGGGTCGAGCAGTACTTC
cdr3_aa: CASSFDRVEQYF

d_call: NA
j_call: TRBJ2-2
clone_size: NA
v_call: TRBV10-1
cdr3_nt: TGCGCCAGCAGACAAACCAGGGACACCGGGGAGCTGTTTTTT
cdr3_aa: CASRQTRDTGELFF

d_call: NA
j_call: TRBJ2-5
clone_size: NA
v_call: TRBV28
cdr3_nt: TGTGCCAGCAGTCCGGGACACATCCAAGAGACCCAGTACTTC
cdr3_aa: CASSPGHIQETQYF

d_call: NA
j_call: TRBJ1-6
clone_size: NA
v_call: TRBV10-3
cdr3_nt: TGTGCCATCAGTGAACAGGGTGGGAATTCACCCCTCCACTTT
cdr3_aa: CAISEQGGNSPLHF

d_call: NA
j_call: TRBJ1-2
clone_size: many
v_call: TRBV3-1/TRBV3-2
cdr3_nt: TGTGCCAGCAGCCTCGGCGGGGGCTCGGACTATGGCTACACCTTC
cdr3_aa: CASSLGGGSDYGYTF

d_call: NA
j_call: TRBJ2-7
clone_size: NA
v_call: TRBV6-2/TRBV6-3
cdr3_nt: TGTGCCAGCAGTTCGGTTAGTCCTAAGGAGCAGTACTTC
cdr3_aa: CASSSVSPKEQYF

d_call: NA
j_call: TRBJ2-3
clone_size: NA
v_call: TRBV7-9
cdr3_nt: TGTGCCAGCCGGGCGGGGACAGATACGCAGTATTTT
cdr3_aa: CASRAGTDTQYF

d_call: TRBD2
j_call: TRBJ2-1
clone_size: NA
v_call: TRBV5-1
cdr3_nt: TGCGCCAGCAGCTTGGCAGCGGGAGCCAGGGTCAATGAGCAGTTCTTC
cdr3_aa: CASSLAAGARVNEQFF

d_call: NA
j_call: TRBJ2-3
clone_size: NA
v_call: TRBV5-1
cdr3_nt: TGCGCCAGCAGCCTAGGCAAGAGCGGAGATACGCAGTATTTT
cdr3_aa: CASSLGKSGDTQYF

d_call: NA
j_call: TRBJ1-5
clone_size: NA
v_call: TRBV18
cdr3_nt: TGTGCCAGCTCACCCGGACTGAATAGCAATCAGCCCCAGCATTTT
cdr3_aa: CASSPGLNSNQPQHF